This is a list of T cell receptor beta chains from one sample in a study of CD8 T cells in Susac syndrome. TCRdb re-derived calls from the immunoSEQ multiplex PCR reads in MiXCR, one entry per CDR3 protein. Of 210,000 or so distinct CDR3 sequences detected, approximately 90% appear once; the ten largest clones hold approximately 0.13%. Sequencing used CD8+ T cells from PBMCs. These receptors all stem from a human donor with multiple sclerosis. Each CDR3 is given with its conserved first and last residue. Each record gives: V gene, J gene, clone size, D gene, CDR3 protein, CDR3 DNA. The D gene is left open where the match is weak. Clone size is shown for a subset of rows, as once, few, many or a class of expanded clone.

TRBV4-1	TRBJ2-7	-	-	CASSQGTDTYEQYF	TGCGCCAGCAGCCAAGGGACAGATACCTACGAGCAGTACTTC
TRBV9	TRBJ1-2	-	-	CASSVAGKGYTF	TGTGCCAGCAGCGTAGCGGGTAAAGGCTACACCTTC
TRBV12-3/TRBV12-4	TRBJ1-1	-	-	CASRILGERSNTEVFF	TGTGCCAGCAGGATCCTGGGCGAGCGGTCGAACACTGAAGTTTTCTTT
TRBV5-6	TRBJ1-2	once	-	CASTYDGGYGYTF	TGTGCCAGCACCTATGACGGAGGCTATGGCTACACCTTC
TRBV5-6	TRBJ2-7	-	-	CASSTPPYEQYF	TGTGCCAGCAGCACGCCCCCCTACGAGCAGTACTTC
TRBV28	TRBJ1-2	-	-	CASHEFDGLEGYTF	TGTGCCTCTCACGAGTTCGACGGCTTGGAGGGCTACACCTTC
TRBV7-9	TRBJ2-2	many	-	CASSLSGELFF	TGTGCCAGCAGCTTAAGCGGGGAGCTGTTTTTT
TRBV6-4	TRBJ2-1	-	TRBD2	CASSNIAGGIHNEQFF	TGTGCCAGCAGTAATATAGCGGGGGGGATACACAATGAGCAGTTCTTC
TRBV2	TRBJ1-1	-	-	CASSVEFFLNTEAFF	TGTGCCAGCAGTGTTGAGTTCTTTTTGAACACTGAAGCTTTCTTT
TRBV6-6	TRBJ1-1	-	TRBD1	CASSYGTGVPEAFF	TGTGCCAGCAGTTACGGGACAGGGGTCCCTGAAGCTTTCTTT
TRBV7-9	TRBJ2-3	-	-	CASSAGRDPGNTQYF	TGTGCCAGCAGCGCGGGGCGGGATCCGGGAAATACGCAGTATTTT
TRBV14	TRBJ2-5	-	-	CASSRILGGQETQYF	TGTGCCAGCAGCCGAATCCTGGGCGGCCAAGAGACCCAGTACTTC
TRBV27	TRBJ2-2	-	-	CASSLNKETLGTGELFF	TGTGCCAGCAGTTTGAATAAGGAGACCCTCGGGACCGGGGAGCTGTTTTTT
TRBV4-2	TRBJ1-1	-	TRBD1	CASSARTGLNTEAFF	TGTGCCAGCAGCGCCCGGACAGGCTTGAACACTGAAGCTTTCTTT
TRBV12-3/TRBV12-4	TRBJ2-1	-	TRBD2	CASSSGGTEQFF	TGTGCCAGCAGTTCGGGAGGGACTGAGCAGTTCTTC
TRBV4-1	TRBJ1-1	-	-	CASSQGPWMGEAFF	TGCGCCAGCAGCCAAGGGCCGTGGATGGGAGAAGCTTTCTTT
TRBV6-5	TRBJ2-7	-	-	CASSFSGAGAYEQYF	TGTGCCAGCAGTTTTTCAGGGGCAGGCGCATACGAGCAGTACTTC
TRBV9	TRBJ2-3	once	TRBD1	CASSTGGTSSDTQYF	TGTGCCAGCAGCACAGGGGGGACTTCCTCAGATACGCAGTATTTT
TRBV30	TRBJ2-3	-	TRBD2	CAWSVAGPSTDTQYF	TGTGCCTGGAGCGTAGCGGGGCCCAGCACAGATACGCAGTATTTT
TRBV28	TRBJ2-1	-	-	CASSLSAVGGEAYNEQFF	TGTGCCAGCAGTTTATCCGCAGTGGGGGGAGAGGCCTACAATGAGCAGTTCTTC
TRBV4-3	TRBJ2-7	-	TRBD2	CASSQDRETSGYEQYF	TGCGCCAGCAGCCAAGATCGGGAGACTAGCGGCTACGAGCAGTACTTC
TRBV4-1	TRBJ2-2	once	-	CASGGANTGELFF	TGCGCCAGCGGCGGGGCGAACACCGGGGAGCTGTTTTTT
TRBV7-9	TRBJ2-7	-	-	CASSPAGSHEQYF	TGTGCCAGCAGCCCGGCGGGCAGCCACGAGCAGTACTTC
TRBV13	TRBJ2-5	-	TRBD2	CASSLRRSSGKRPGETQYF	TGTGCCAGCAGCTTAAGGCGCTCTAGCGGGAAACGCCCGGGAGAGACCCAGTACTTC
TRBV4-1	TRBJ2-5	-	-	CASSQDLLVAGAPEETQYF	TGCGCCAGCAGCCAAGATCTCCTCGTGGCAGGGGCGCCGGAAGAGACCCAGTACTTC
TRBV6-2/TRBV6-3	TRBJ2-2	-	-	CASSYGGSVTGELFF	TGTGCCAGCAGTTACGGGGGATCCGTCACCGGGGAGCTGTTTTTT
TRBV4-2	TRBJ2-1	-	-	CASSQLLSPSTGNEQFF	TGTGCCAGCAGCCAACTACTCAGTCCCTCAACCGGCAATGAGCAGTTCTTC
TRBV12-3/TRBV12-4	TRBJ1-6	-	-	CASSFVGGSPLHF	TGTGCCAGCAGTTTTGTCGGGGGGTCACCCCTCCACTTT
TRBV7-2	TRBJ2-1	-	-	CASSAKGTYNEQFF	TGTGCCAGCAGCGCCAAGGGAACCTACAATGAGCAGTTCTTC
TRBV5-4	TRBJ2-5	few	-	CASSPPYQETQYF	TGTGCCAGCAGCCCCCCTTACCAAGAGACCCAGTACTTC
TRBV19	TRBJ2-5	-	-	CASVGGTDGETQYF	TGTGCCAGTGTTGGGGGGACAGACGGGGAGACCCAGTACTTC
TRBV12-3/TRBV12-4	TRBJ1-1	once	-	CASSLNDRNTEAFF	TGTGCCAGCAGTTTAAACGACAGGAACACTGAAGCTTTCTTT
TRBV4-2	TRBJ2-3	-	-	CASSPWSGTDTQYF	TGTGCCAGCAGCCCCTGGTCGGGGACAGATACGCAGTATTTT
TRBV12-3/TRBV12-4	TRBJ2-3	-	-	CASSFGGATDTQYF	TGTGCCAGCAGTTTTGGGGGAGCCACAGATACGCAGTATTTT
TRBV25-1	TRBJ1-2	-	TRBD1	CASSEWGTGATYYYGYTF	TGTGCCAGCAGTGAATGGGGGACAGGGGCGACGTACTACTATGGCTACACCTTC
TRBV5-1	TRBJ2-1	-	TRBD2	CASSPSGLSDNEQFF	TGCGCCAGCAGCCCTAGCGGATTGTCCGACAATGAGCAGTTCTTC
TRBV9	TRBJ2-3	-	-	CASSVGIPPDTQYF	TGTGCCAGCAGCGTGGGGATCCCGCCAGATACGCAGTATTTT
TRBV29-1	TRBJ2-3	-	TRBD2	CSGELAGRQDTQYF	TGCAGCGGCGAACTAGCGGGACGTCAAGATACGCAGTATTTT
TRBV27	TRBJ2-1	-	TRBD2	CASRGEEREGLYNEQFF	TGTGCCAGCAGGGGGGAGGAGCGGGAGGGACTCTACAATGAGCAGTTCTTC
TRBV2	TRBJ2-1	-	-	CASGGWSEQFF	TGTGCCAGCGGGGGGTGGTCTGAGCAGTTCTTC
TRBV7-9	TRBJ1-1	few	-	CASSLVGALNTEAFF	TGTGCCAGCAGCTTAGTAGGAGCACTGAACACTGAAGCTTTCTTT
TRBV24-1	TRBJ2-5	-	TRBD1	CATSDGAGGLGETQYF	TGTGCCACCAGTGATGGGGCAGGGGGCCTGGGAGAGACCCAGTACTTC
TRBV25-1	TRBJ1-4	-	-	CASSAQRGEKLFF	TGTGCCAGCAGTGCACAGCGCGGGGAAAAACTGTTTTTT
TRBV4-1	TRBJ2-3	-	-	CASSQDHRGADTQYF	TGCGCCAGCAGCCAAGACCACCGGGGAGCAGATACGCAGTATTTT
TRBV27	TRBJ2-2	-	-	CASSSKLTGTGELFF	TGTGCCAGCAGTTCCAAATTAACGGGCACCGGGGAGCTGTTTTTT
TRBV12-3/TRBV12-4	TRBJ2-2	-	-	CASSLALVTGELFF	TGTGCCAGCAGTTTAGCGCTTGTAACCGGGGAGCTGTTTTTT
TRBV27	TRBJ2-7	few	-	CASSFTASYEQYF	TGTGCCAGCAGTTTTACGGCTTCCTACGAGCAGTACTTC
TRBV7-3	TRBJ2-1	-	TRBD2	CASSLAGAFNEQFF	TGTGCCAGCAGCCTAGCGGGAGCTTTTAATGAGCAGTTCTTC
TRBV5-4	TRBJ1-2	-	-	CASSHSFLGAGYGYTF	TGTGCCAGCAGCCACTCCTTTCTTGGAGCTGGATATGGCTACACCTTC
TRBV7-6	TRBJ2-3	-	-	CASSFIEDGTDTQYF	TGTGCCAGCAGCTTCATTGAGGACGGCACAGATACGCAGTATTTT
TRBV5-6	TRBJ2-5	few	-	CASSLELEETQYF	TGTGCCAGCAGCTTGGAACTAGAAGAGACCCAGTACTTC
TRBV20-1	TRBJ2-1	-	-	CSGGTYNEQFF	TGCAGTGGGGGGACCTACAATGAGCAGTTCTTC